The 27 T cell receptor beta chains in this list originate from one sample, sequenced in a study of OX40 agonist ivuxolimab in advanced cancers. Profiled with immunoSEQ multiplex PCR; TCRdb holds only in-frame clones, not every one. In the table there are 57,000 or so clones, roughly 80% of which are singletons. Sequenced here: CD4+ or CD8+ T cells sorted from blood, sampled in a trial of the OX40 agonist ivuxolimab. The receptors stem from an adult with an advanced solid tumor such as melanoma, head and neck, liver or kidney cancer.

This clone appeared a few times. The chain carries TRBV18 and TRBJ1-6; a weak D match, TRBD1 (6 bases). CDR1 is KGHSH and CDR2 is LQKENI in the germline V gene. The CDR3 sequence is 15 residues long. Trimming took 3 bases from V and 8 from J, leaving 14 bases between them. CDR3 in DNA: TGTGCCAGCTCACCTGAAGGACAGAATGATTCACCCCTCCACTTT. It translates to CASSPEGQNDSPLHF.

With respect to this clone: Other DNA variants within this sample encode the same CDR3. CDR3 residues: CASSPRGGTQETQYF. The CDR3 coding sequence is TGTGCCAGCAGTCCCCGGGGAGGGACGCAAGAGACCCAGTACTTC. V gene TRBV28 combines with J gene TRBJ2-5; 7 nucleotides match TRBD2. The junction had 8 bases not matched to a gene; V was cut back by 5 bases and J by 2 bases. Per germline, CDR1 MDHEN and CDR2 SYDVKM. The length of the CDR3 is 15 residues.

The sample holds one count of this clone. The rearrangement uses TRBV28 and TRBJ1-1; 9 bases align to TRBD1. This CDR3 spans 12 amino acids. CDR1 is MDHEN and CDR2 is SYDVKM in the germline V gene. Losses at the gene ends were 10 bases for V and 7 bases for J; bases not matched to a gene: 7. DNA of the CDR3: TGTGCCATTAACACAGGGGGCATTGAAGCTTTCTTT. Residues: CAINTGGIEAFF.

V usage is TRBV4-1 and J usage is TRBJ2-2; 9 nucleotides agree with TRBD1. The V and J ends lost 6 bases and 1 base, in that order; junction bases with no gene match: 6. This CDR3 has 16 amino acids. Per germline, CDR1 MGHRA and CDR2 YSYEKL. Here the CDR3 DNA reads TGCGCCAGCAGGTCTTGGGACAGGGAGAACACCGGGGAGCTGTTTTTT. Its translation: CASRSWDRENTGELFF.

This clone was seen a handful of times. This sequence joins TRBV6-1 and TRBJ1-6; the match to TRBD1 covers 7 bases. The CDR3 totals 15 residues. V gave up 6 bases and J gave up 9 bases; unmatched junction bases: 11. Germline CDR1 MNHNS, CDR2 SASEGT. The CDR3 nucleotides read TGTGCCAGCAGCCCCCAGGGGGTTGCAACTTCACCCCTCCACTTT. Protein: CASSPQGVATSPLHF.

This clone has a single count. V gene TRBV7-2 combines with J gene TRBJ2-5; D is perhaps TRBD1 or TRBD2 (6 bases each). The CDR3 has 13 residues. Germline V gene data show CDR1 as SGHTA and CDR2 as FQGNSA. The V and J ends lost 6 bases and 5 bases respectively, with 13 bases between them. The CDR3 DNA reads as TGTGCCAGCAGGTGGGGGGCTCGGGAGACCCAGTACTTC. It is translated as CASRWGARETQYF.

The chain employs TRBV4-2 and TRBJ2-2, with 7 bases lining up with TRBD2. The CDR3 covers 19 residues. V lost 1 base and J lost 5; bases outside the gene matches: 16. Per germline, CDR1 LGHNA and CDR2 YNFKEQ. The chain's CDR3 is CASSQAWGAGSLGTGELFF. The CDR3 bases are TGTGCCAGCAGCCAAGCTTGGGGAGCGGGGTCCCTGGGGACCGGGGAGCTGTTTTTT.

The V gene is TRBV7-2, the J gene TRBJ1-4; possible D gene TRBD1, 5 bases. The CDR3 has 16 residues. In germline, CDR1 is SGHTA, CDR2 FQGNSA. V was pared by 2 bases and J by 7 bases, with 17 bases between. The CDR3 coding sequence is TGTGCCAGCAGCTTACCGTGGGGGGGTACAGGTGAAAAACTGTTTTTT. Encoded protein: CASSLPWGGTGEKLFF.

CDR3 bases: TGTGCCAGCAGTGCGGAGCTTAACACTGAAGCTTTCTTT. Its translation is CASSAELNTEAFF. The chain joins TRBV6-5 to TRBJ1-1, with unresolved D. This CDR3 comprises 13 residues. V lost 5 bases to trimming and J lost 2 bases, with 9 bases between them. Germline V lookup: CDR1 MNHEY, CDR2 SVGAGI.

The rearrangement links TRBV28 to TRBJ1-6; TRBD1 is a possible D gene (5 bases). This CDR3 spans 14 amino acids. Trimming pared 2 bases from V and 8 bases from J, leaving 10 bases between. Germline assignment: CDR1 MDHEN and CDR2 SYDVKM. CDR3 nucleotides: TGTGCCAGCAGTTTAAGCCGGGGGGATTCACCCCTCCACTTT. Protein sequence: CASSLSRGDSPLHF.

The gene calls are TRBV7-2 and TRBJ1-5; D remains unclear. The V gene lost 5 bases and the J gene lost 4 bases, with 15 bases spanning the gap. Germline assignment: CDR1 SGHTA and CDR2 FQGNSA. The CDR3 length is 15 residues. CDR3 protein: CASSPTPGGNQPQHF. In nucleotides, the CDR3 is TGTGCCAGCAGCCCAACTCCGGGAGGGAATCAGCCCCAGCATTTT.

The chain uses TRBV28 and TRBJ2-1; D may be TRBD1 (8 bases). CDR1 and CDR2 from the germline V gene are MDHEN and SYDVKM. V was clipped by 5 bases and J by 9 bases, with 17 bases between them. The CDR3 extends over 14 amino acids. CDR3 loop: CASSPPDREGEQFF. The CDR3 bases are TGTGCCAGCAGTCCCCCGGACAGGGAGGGTGAGCAGTTCTTC.

The chain couples TRBV4-2 to TRBJ2-2; 9 bases are shared with TRBD1. This CDR3 contains 16 residues. Germline values: CDR1 LGHNA, CDR2 YNFKEQ. Germline trimming cut 3 bases from V and 2 bases from J; bases unmatched to any gene: 4. The CDR3 DNA follows: TGTGCCAGCAGCCAGGGGACAGGGACTAACACCGGGGAGCTGTTTTTT. As protein: CASSQGTGTNTGELFF.

V is TRBV7-9 and J is TRBJ2-1; D perhaps matches TRBD2 (5 bases). Germline CDR1 reads SEHNR; CDR2 reads FQNEAQ (reference sequence). V shed 5 bases and J shed 0 bases, with 14 bases lying between them. This CDR3 contains 16 residues. The CDR3 protein is CASSPGGPLSYNEQFF. The CDR3 DNA sequence: TGTGCCAGCAGCCCCGGAGGCCCGCTCTCCTACAATGAGCAGTTCTTC.

The chain uses TRBV5-1 and TRBJ2-1; the D gene could be TRBD1 or TRBD2 (5 bases each). There are 13 residues in the CDR3. The germline V and J ends were trimmed by 7 bases and 6 bases, with 14 bases remaining between them. Germline V gene sequence: CDR1 SGHRS, CDR2 YFSETQ. DNA for the CDR3: TGCGCCAGCGGGGGACCAGCCTTCAATGAGCAGTTCTTC. This sequence encodes CASGGPAFNEQFF. Variable domain in full (rest from reference TRBV5-1 and TRBJ2-1): KAGVTQTPRYLIKTRGQQVTLSCSPISGHRSVSWYQQTPGQGLQFLFEYFSETQRNKGNFPGRFSGRQFSNSRSEMNVSTLELGDSALYLCASGGPAFNEQFFGPGTRLTVL.

J is TRBJ2-5 and V is TRBV11-3; 9 bases fit TRBD2. Germline-derived CDR1 and CDR2 are SGHNT and YENEEA. This CDR3 is 17 amino acids long. Unmatched junction bases numbered 7, after V lost 1 base and J lost 1 base. The CDR3 DNA reads as TGTGCCAGCAGCTTAGCGCGGGCTAGCGGGGTCCAAGAGACCCAGTACTTC. It specifies CASSLARASGVQETQYF.

The CDR3 region has the DNA TGTGCCAGCAGCTGGGCGGGACAGGGAAGCACCGGGGAGCTGTTTTTT. Translation: CASSWAGQGSTGELFF. The chain carries TRBV7-2 and TRBJ2-2, with 9 bases aligning to TRBD1. This CDR3 contains 16 residues. Germline assignment: CDR1 SGHTA and CDR2 FQGNSA. The ends lost 4 bases at V and 4 bases at J; junction bases unmatched: 7.

The chain recombines TRBV2 with TRBJ1-5; D is unresolved. Germline assignment: CDR1 SNHLY and CDR2 FYNNEI. Trimming left V 4 bases short and J 2 bases short, with 15 bases between. The CDR3 sequence is 16 residues long. The CDR3, as DNA: TGTGCCAGCAGTGGGCGCGGCAGACACGGCAATCAGCCCCAGCATTTT. Its translation is CASSGRGRHGNQPQHF.

The gene calls are TRBV7-2 and TRBJ1-2, with TRBD1 matching over 8 bases. J was trimmed by 2 bases and V by 5 bases; bases with no gene match: 10. This CDR3 is 16 amino acids long. CDR1 SGHTA and CDR2 FQGNSA come from the germline V gene. In nucleotides, the CDR3 is TGTGCCAGCAGCCCAACCCTCGGGACAGGCAACTATGGCTACACCTTC. It translates to CASSPTLGTGNYGYTF.

The CDR3 region has the DNA TGTGCCAGCTCACCTGATCTAGGTGGCACTGAAGCTTTCTTT. It codes for CASSPDLGGTEAFF. The chain employs TRBV18 and TRBJ1-1, with D unresolved. Germline V gene data show CDR1 as KGHSH and CDR2 as LQKENI. V was cut by 3 bases and J by 4 bases, with 12 bases left in between. The CDR3 length is 14 residues.

The genes are TRBV5-8 and TRBJ2-5, with a possible D match to TRBD1 (6 bases). Germline CDR1 SGHTS, CDR2 YDEGEE. Trimming cost V 4 bases and J 7 bases, with 11 bases left between them. This CDR3 has 12 amino acids. CDR3 DNA: TGTGCCAGCAGCGGGGGCCCTCGGACCCAGTACTTC. Amino acids: CASSGGPRTQYF.

The chain links TRBV7-6 to TRBJ1-1; 9 nucleotides agree with TRBD1. The V segment lost 4 bases and the J segment 3 bases; nucleotides outside the gene matches: 6. From germline, CDR1 is SGHVS and CDR2 FNYEAQ. The CDR3 is made up of 15 amino acids. CDR3 DNA sequence: TGTGCCAGCAGCTCGACAGGGGGAAAGGACACTGAAGCTTTCTTT. It translates to CASSSTGGKDTEAFF.

V gene TRBV28 combines with J gene TRBJ2-7; a possible D gene is TRBD2 (5 bases). V was trimmed by 6 bases and J by 2 bases, leaving 14 bases between them. CDR3 length: 14 residues. CDR1 is MDHEN, CDR2 SYDVKM, per germline. This CDR3 is CASRTSGGPYEQYF. The CDR3 bases are TGTGCCAGCAGAACCTCCGGAGGACCCTACGAGCAGTACTTC.

The table lists this clone with a count of one. The CDR3 nucleotides are TGTGCCTGGAGTATGGGGGGTGACAATCAGCCCCAGCATTTT. Its translation is CAWSMGGDNQPQHF. The V call is TRBV30, the J call TRBJ1-5, with TRBD1 as a possible D gene (5 bases). This CDR3 spans 14 amino acids. Trimming removed 2 bases at V and 3 bases at J, with 11 bases between. The germline gives CDR1 GTSNPN, CDR2 SVGIG (reference sequence).

The CDR3 sequence is CSVGGIDRDYGYTF. In nucleotides, the CDR3 is TGCAGCGTTGGGGGCATCGACAGGGACTATGGCTACACCTTC. This sequence joins TRBV29-1 and TRBJ1-2; 7 bases are a match to TRBD1. This CDR3 comprises 14 residues. CDR1 is SQVTM and CDR2 is ANQGSEA in the germline V gene. With 4 bases clipped from V and 3 bases from J, the junction kept 8 bases outside the gene matches.

The chain joins TRBV5-5 to TRBJ1-2; 10 positions match TRBD1. With V trimmed by 8 bases and J by 1 base, 5 bases remained unmatched. This CDR3 has 14 amino acids. CDR1 SGHKS and CDR2 YYEKEE come from the germline V gene (reference sequence). The CDR3 DNA reads TGTGCCAGTGGCCGGGACAGGGGTAACTATGGCTACACCTTC. Its protein product is CASGRDRGNYGYTF.

Remarks on this clone: A junction end diverges from the germline sequence, so it may reflect a read error. The chain carries TRBV5-1 and TRBJ2-7, with D possibly being TRBD2 (5 bases). The CDR3 loop spans 14 amino acids. Germline CDR1 SGHRS, CDR2 YFSETQ. CDR3 nucleotides: TGTGCCAGCAGCCCCGGACTCGGCTCCTACGAGCAGTACTTC. Its protein is CASSPGLGSYEQYF. Full variable domain (missing parts from reference TRBV5-1 and TRBJ2-7): KAGVTQTPRYLIKTRGQQVTLSCSPISGHRSVSWYQQTPGQGLQFLFEYFSETQRNKGNFPGRFSGRQFSNSRSEMNVSTLELGDSALYLCASSPGLGSYEQYFGPGTRLTVT.